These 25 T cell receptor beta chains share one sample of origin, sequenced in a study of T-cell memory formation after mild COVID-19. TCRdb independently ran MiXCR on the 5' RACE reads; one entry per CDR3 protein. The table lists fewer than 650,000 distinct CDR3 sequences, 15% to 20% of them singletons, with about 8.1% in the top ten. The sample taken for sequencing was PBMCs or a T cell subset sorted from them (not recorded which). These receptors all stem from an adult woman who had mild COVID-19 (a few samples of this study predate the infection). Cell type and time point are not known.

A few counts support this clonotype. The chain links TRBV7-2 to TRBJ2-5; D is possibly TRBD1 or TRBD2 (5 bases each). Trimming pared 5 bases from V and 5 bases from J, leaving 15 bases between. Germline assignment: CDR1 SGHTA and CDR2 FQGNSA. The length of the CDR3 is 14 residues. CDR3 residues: CASSPRGARETQYF. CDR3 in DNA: TGTGCCAGCAGCCCCAGAGGGGCGCGGGAGACCCAGTACTTC.

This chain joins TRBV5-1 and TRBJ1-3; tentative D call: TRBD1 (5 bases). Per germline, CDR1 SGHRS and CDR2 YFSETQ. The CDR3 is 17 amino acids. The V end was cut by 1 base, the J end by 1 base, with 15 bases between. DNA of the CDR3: TGCGCCAGCAGCTTGCAGGGACCGGGAACGTCTGGAAACACCATATATTTT. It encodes CASSLQGPGTSGNTIYF.

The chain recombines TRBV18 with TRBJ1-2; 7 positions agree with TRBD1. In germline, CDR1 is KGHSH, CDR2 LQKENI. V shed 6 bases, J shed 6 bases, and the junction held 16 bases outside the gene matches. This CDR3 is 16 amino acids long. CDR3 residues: CASSHALEGAHDGYTF. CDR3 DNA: TGTGCCAGCTCGCACGCCCTGGAGGGGGCGCATGATGGCTACACCTTC.

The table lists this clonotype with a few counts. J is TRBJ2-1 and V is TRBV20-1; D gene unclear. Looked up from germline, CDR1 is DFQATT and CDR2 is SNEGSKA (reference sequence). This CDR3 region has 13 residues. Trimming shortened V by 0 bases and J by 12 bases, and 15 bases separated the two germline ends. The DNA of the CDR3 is TGCAGTGCTAGAGATCTCTCTTTTGAAGTGCAGTTCTTC. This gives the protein CSARDLSFEVQFF.

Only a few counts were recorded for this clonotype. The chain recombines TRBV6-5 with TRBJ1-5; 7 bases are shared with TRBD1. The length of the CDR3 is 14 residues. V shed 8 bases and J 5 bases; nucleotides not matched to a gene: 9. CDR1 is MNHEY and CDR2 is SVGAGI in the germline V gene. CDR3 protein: CASQSGGRYQPQHF. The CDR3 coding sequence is TGTGCCAGCCAATCAGGGGGAAGATATCAGCCCCAGCATTTT.

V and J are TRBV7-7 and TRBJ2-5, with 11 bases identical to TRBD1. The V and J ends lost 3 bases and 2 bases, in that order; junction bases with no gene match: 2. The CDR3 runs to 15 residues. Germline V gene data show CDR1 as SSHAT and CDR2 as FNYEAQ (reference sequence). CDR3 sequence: CASSFGTGGQETQYF. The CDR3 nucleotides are TGTGCCAGCAGCTTCGGGACAGGGGGTCAAGAGACCCAGTACTTC.

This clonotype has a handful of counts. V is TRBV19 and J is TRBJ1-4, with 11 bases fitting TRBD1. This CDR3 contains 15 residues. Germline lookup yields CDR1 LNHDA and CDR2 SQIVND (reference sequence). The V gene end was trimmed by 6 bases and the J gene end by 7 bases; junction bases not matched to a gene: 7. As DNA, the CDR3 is TGTGCCAGTAGGGCCCCCGGGACAGGGGGTGAAAAACTGTTTTTT. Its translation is CASRAPGTGGEKLFF.

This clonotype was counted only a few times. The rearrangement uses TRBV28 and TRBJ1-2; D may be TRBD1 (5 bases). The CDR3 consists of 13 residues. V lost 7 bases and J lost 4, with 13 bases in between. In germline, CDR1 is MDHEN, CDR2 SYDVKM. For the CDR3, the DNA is TGTGCCAGCAATGGATTGGGGGTCTATGGCTACACCTTC. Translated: CASNGLGVYGYTF.

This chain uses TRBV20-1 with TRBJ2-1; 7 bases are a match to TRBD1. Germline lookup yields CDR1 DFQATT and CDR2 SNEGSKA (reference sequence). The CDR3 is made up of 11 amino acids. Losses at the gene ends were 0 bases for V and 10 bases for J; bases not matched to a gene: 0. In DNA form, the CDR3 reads TGCAGTGCTAGAGACAGGGGGGAGCAGTTCTTC. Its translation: CSARDRGEQFF.

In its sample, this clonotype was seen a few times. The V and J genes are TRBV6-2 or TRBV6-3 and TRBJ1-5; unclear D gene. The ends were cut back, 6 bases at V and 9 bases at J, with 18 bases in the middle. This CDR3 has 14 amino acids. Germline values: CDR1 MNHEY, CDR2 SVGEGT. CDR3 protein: CASSRWGETGPQHF. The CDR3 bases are TGTGCCAGCAGCCGATGGGGTGAGACGGGGCCCCAGCATTTT.

Written as DNA, the CDR3 is TGCAGTGCTGGGCGGGACTTCGTTAATGAGCAGTTCTTC. Its protein product is CSAGRDFVNEQFF. The rearrangement joins TRBV20-1 to TRBJ2-1; D might be TRBD2 (6 bases). Germline values: CDR1 DFQATT, CDR2 SNEGSKA (reference sequence). Trimming removed 5 bases from V and 7 bases from J, with 15 bases in between. The CDR3 consists of 13 residues.

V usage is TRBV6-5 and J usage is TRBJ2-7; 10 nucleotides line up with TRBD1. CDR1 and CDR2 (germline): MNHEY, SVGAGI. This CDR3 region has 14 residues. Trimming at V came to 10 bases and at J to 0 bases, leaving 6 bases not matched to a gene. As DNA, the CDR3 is TGTGCCACCCAGGGACAGGGGCACTCCTACGAGCAGTACTTC. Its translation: CATQGQGHSYEQYF.

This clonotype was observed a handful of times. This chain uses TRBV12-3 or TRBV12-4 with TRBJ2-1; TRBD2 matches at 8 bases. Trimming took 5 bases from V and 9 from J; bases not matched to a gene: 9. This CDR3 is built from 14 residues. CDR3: CASSPVAGKGEQFF. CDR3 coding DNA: TGTGCCAGCAGTCCCGTAGCGGGGAAGGGTGAGCAGTTCTTC.

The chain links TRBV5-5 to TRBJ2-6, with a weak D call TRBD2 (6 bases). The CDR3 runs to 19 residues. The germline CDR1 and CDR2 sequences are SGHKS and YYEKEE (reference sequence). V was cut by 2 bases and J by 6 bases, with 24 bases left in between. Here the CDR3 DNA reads TGTGCCAGCAGCTTTTTTATGATCGCCGGGGAGGTGGAGGCCAACGTCCTGACTTTC. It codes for CASSFFMIAGEVEANVLTF.

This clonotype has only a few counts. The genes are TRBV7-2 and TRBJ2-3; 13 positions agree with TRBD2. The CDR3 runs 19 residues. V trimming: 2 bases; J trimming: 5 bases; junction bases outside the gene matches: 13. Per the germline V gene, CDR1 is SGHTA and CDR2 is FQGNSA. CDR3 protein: CASSLTPSTSGRKLDTQYF. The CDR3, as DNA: TGTGCCAGCAGCTTAACCCCCTCGACTAGCGGGAGGAAATTAGATACGCAGTATTTT. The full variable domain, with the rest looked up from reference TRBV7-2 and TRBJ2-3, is GAGVSQSPSNKVTEKGKDVELRCDPISGHTALYWYRQSLGQGLEFLIYFQGNSAPDKSGLPSDRFSAERTGGSVSTLTIQRTQQEDSAVYLCASSLTPSTSGRKLDTQYFGPGTRLTVL.

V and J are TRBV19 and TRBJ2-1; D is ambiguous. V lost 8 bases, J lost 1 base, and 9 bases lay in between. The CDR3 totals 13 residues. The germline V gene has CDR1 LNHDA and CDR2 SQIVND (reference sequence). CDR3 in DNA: TGTGCCAGTGGTCCCCCTTCCTACAATGAGCAGTTCTTC. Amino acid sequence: CASGPPSYNEQFF.

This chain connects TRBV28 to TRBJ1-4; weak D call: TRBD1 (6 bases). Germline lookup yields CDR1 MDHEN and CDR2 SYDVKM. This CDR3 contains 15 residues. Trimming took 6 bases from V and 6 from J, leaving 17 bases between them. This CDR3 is CASSPGQILDEKLFF. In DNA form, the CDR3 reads TGTGCCAGCAGCCCCGGACAGATCTTGGATGAAAAACTGTTTTTT.

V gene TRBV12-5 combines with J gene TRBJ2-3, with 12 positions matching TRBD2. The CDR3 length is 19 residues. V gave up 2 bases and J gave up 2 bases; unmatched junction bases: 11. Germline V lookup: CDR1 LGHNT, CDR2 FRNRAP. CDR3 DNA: TGTGCTAGTGGTTTGCTTCCACTGACTAGCGGGGGCCCCACAGATACGCAGTATTTT. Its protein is CASGLLPLTSGGPTDTQYF.

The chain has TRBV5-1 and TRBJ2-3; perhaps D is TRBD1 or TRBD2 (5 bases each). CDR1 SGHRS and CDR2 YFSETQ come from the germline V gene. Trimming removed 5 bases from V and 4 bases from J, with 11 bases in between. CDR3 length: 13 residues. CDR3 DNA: TGCGCCAGCAGGGTAGGGGAGTCAGATACGCAGTATTTT. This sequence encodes CASRVGESDTQYF.

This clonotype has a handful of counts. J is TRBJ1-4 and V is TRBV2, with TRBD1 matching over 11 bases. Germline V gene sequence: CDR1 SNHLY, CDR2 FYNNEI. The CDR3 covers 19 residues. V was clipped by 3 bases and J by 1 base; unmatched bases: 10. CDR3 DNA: TGTGCCAGCAGTGACCCGGACAGGGGGCACGTGGAAACTAATGAAAAACTGTTTTTT. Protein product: CASSDPDRGHVETNEKLFF.

CDR3: CASSPQGQGANVLTF. CDR3 DNA: TGTGCCAGCAGCCCACAGGGGCAAGGGGCCAACGTCCTGACTTTC. The chain links TRBV12-3 or TRBV12-4 to TRBJ2-6; TRBD1 agrees at 7 bases. The CDR3 contains 15 residues. Losses at the gene ends were 6 bases for V and 4 bases for J; bases not matched to a gene: 6.

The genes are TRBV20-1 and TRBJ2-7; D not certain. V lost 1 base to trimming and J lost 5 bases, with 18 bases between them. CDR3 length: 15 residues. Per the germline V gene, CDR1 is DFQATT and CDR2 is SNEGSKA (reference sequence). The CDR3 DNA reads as TGCAGTGCTAGAGTGGGGTCTGGTAGCATCCACGAGCAGTACTTC. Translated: CSARVGSGSIHEQYF.

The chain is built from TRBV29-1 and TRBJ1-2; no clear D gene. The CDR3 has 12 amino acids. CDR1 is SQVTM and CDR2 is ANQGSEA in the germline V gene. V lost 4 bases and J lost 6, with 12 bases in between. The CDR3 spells CSVGTPGDGYTF. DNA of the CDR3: TGCAGCGTTGGAACTCCGGGTGATGGCTACACCTTC.

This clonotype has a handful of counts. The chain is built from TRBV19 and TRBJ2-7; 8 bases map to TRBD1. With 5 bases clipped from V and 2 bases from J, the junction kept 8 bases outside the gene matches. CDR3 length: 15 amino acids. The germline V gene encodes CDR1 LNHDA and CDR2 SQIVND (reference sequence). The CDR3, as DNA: TGTGCCAGTAGTGAGGCAGGGGGCTACCCCTACGAGCAGTACTTC. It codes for CASSEAGGYPYEQYF.

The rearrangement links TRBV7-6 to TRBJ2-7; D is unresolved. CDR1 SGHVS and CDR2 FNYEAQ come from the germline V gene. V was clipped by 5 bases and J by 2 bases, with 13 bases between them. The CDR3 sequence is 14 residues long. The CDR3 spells CASSDINKPYEQYF. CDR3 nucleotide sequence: TGTGCCAGCAGCGACATTAACAAACCCTACGAGCAGTACTTC.